This T cell receptor (beta chain) is drawn from a study of T-cell reconstitution after alpha-beta-depleted transplantation in children. Points from the study as a whole: Most T-cell counts and diversity one year after the transplant came from T cells that were newly produced. Day-60 TCRbeta diversity that was high in some patients was derived from surviving recipient T cells and thymic progenitors.

Preparation of the TCRbeta library involved a method that used unique molecular identifiers. Each CDR3 protein gets one entry after TCRdb re-called the PCR reads with MiXCR. The sample contains some 110,000 distinct CDR3 sequences, 10% of which appear only once. With regard to this clonotype: Antigen unknown.

The V end was cut by 6 bases, the J end by 3 bases, with 5 bases between. Looked up from germline, CDR1 is SGHTA and CDR2 is FQGNSA. The CDR3 has 11 residues. Specimen: PBMCs, collected before TCRalphabeta/CD19-depleted stem cell transplant. The sequence derives from a boy between 2 and 10 years old with acute lymphoblastic leukemia, due to receive a stem cell transplant. The chain recombines TRBV7-2 with TRBJ1-1, with D unclear. CDR3 in amino acids: CASSADTEAFF. The CDR3 nucleotides are TGTGCCAGCAGTGCGGACACTGAAGCTTTCTTT. Full variable domain (rest looked up from reference TRBV7-2 and TRBJ1-1): GAGVSQSPSNKVTEKGKDVELRCDPISGHTALYWYRQSLGQGLEFLIYFQGNSAPDKSGLPSDRFSAERTGGSVSTLTIQRTQQEDSAVYLCASSADTEAFFGQGTRLTVV.